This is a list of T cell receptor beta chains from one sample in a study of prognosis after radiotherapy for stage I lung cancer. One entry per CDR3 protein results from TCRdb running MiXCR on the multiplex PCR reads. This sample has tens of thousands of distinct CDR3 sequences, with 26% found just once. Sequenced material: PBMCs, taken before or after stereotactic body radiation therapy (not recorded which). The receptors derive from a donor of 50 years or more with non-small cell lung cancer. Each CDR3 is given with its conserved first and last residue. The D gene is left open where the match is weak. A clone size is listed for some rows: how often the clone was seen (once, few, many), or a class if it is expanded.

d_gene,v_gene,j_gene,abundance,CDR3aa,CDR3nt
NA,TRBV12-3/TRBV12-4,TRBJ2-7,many,CASSFGTLEQYF,TGTGCCAGCAGTTTTGGGACTCTGGAGCAGTACTTC
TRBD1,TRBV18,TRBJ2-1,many,CASYAGQGNEQFF,TGTGCCAGCTACGCGGGACAGGGCAATGAGCAGTTCTTC
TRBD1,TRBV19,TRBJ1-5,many,CASITDRGGWQPQHF,TGTGCCAGTATAACGGACAGGGGAGGATGGCAGCCCCAGCATTTT
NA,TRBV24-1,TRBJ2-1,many,CATSDLVREFF,TGTGCCACCAGTGATTTGGTCCGAGAGTTCTTC
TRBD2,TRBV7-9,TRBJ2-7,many,CASSPGGYSYEQYF,TGTGCCAGCAGTCCCGGGGGGTACTCCTACGAGCAGTACTTC
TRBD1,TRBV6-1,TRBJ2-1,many,CASRGDRGGAEQFF,TGTGCCAGCAGAGGGGACAGGGGCGGAGCTGAGCAGTTCTTC
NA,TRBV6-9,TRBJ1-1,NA,CASSSLHGAGTEAFF,TGTGCCAGCAGTTCCCTCCATGGGGCGGGGACTGAAGCTTTCTTT
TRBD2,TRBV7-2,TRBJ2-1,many,CASSTGLAGANEQFF,TGTGCCAGCAGCACGGGACTAGCGGGGGCCAATGAGCAGTTCTTC
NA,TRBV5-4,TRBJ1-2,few,CASSLGHVSGGYTF,TGTGCCAGCAGCCTGGGACACGTGTCGGGTGGCTACACCTTC
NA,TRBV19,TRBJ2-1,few,CASSKLRTSYNEQFF,TGTGCCAGTAGTAAGCTCAGAACCTCCTACAATGAGCAGTTCTTC
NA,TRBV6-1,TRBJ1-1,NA,CAIIRGRGPNTEAFF,TGTGCCATCATTAGGGGCAGAGGCCCCAACACCGAAGCTTTCTTT
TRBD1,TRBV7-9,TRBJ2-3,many,CASSQGTGLPTDTQYF,TGTGCCAGCAGCCAAGGGACAGGCCTACCTACAGATACGCAGTATTTT
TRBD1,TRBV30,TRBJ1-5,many,CAWSVTGDLKQPQHF,TGTGCCTGGAGTGTAACAGGGGACCTGAAACAGCCCCAGCATTTT
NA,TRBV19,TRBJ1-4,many,CASSISGANEKLFF,TGTGCCAGTAGTATCTCGGGGGCTAATGAAAAACTGTTTTTT
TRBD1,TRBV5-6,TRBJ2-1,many,CASSWTGEGQNEQFF,TGTGCCAGCAGCTGGACAGGGGAGGGCCAAAATGAGCAGTTCTTC
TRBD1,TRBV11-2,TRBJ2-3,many,CASSHRDRSTDTQYF,TGTGCCAGCAGCCACCGGGACAGAAGCACAGATACGCAGTATTTT
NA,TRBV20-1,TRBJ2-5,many,CSASSAGRETQYF,TGCAGTGCTAGTTCGGCGGGAAGAGAGACCCAGTACTTC
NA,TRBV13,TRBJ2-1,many,CASSLGRWNEQFF,TGTGCCAGCAGCTTAGGCCGATGGAATGAGCAGTTCTTC
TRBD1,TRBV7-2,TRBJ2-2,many,CASSLGQGSTGELFF,TGTGCCAGCAGCTTAGGACAGGGGTCCACCGGGGAGCTGTTTTTT
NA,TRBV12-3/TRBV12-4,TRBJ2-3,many,CASSQDTSGTQYF,TGTGCCAGCAGCCAGGACACCTCGGGGACGCAGTATTTT
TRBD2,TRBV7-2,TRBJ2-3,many,CASSLNSGGAGGADTQYF,TGTGCCAGCAGCCTAAATAGCGGGGGGGCCGGCGGTGCAGATACGCAGTATTTT
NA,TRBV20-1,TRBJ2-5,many,CSARVPTGYQETQYF,TGCAGTGCTAGAGTCCCGACGGGGTACCAAGAGACCCAGTACTTC
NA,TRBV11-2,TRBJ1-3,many,CASSLDPPQLYPSGNTIYF,TGTGCCAGCAGCTTAGATCCCCCTCAGCTTTACCCCTCTGGAAACACCATATATTTT
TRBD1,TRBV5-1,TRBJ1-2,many,CASSLAGGKGFGYTF,TGCGCCAGCAGCTTGGCAGGGGGCAAAGGATTTGGCTACACCTTC
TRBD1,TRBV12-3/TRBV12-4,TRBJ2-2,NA,CASSLTLTGVTGELFF,TGTGCCAGCAGTTTAACCCTGACAGGGGTCACAGGGGAGCTGTTTTTT
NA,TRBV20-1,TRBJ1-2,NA,CSARGSNPYGYTF,TGCAGTGCTAGGGGGAGTAACCCGTATGGCTACACCTTC
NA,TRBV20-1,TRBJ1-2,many,CSAKVGYGYTF,TGCAGTGCTAAGGTCGGGTATGGCTACACCTTC
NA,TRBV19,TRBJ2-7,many,CASSIRPESYEQYF,TGTGCCAGTAGTATAAGGCCAGAATCCTACGAGCAGTACTTC
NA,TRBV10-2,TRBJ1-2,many,CASRSGTGLYGYTF,TGCGCCAGCAGGAGTGGGACGGGACTCTATGGCTACACCTTC
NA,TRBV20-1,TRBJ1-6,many,CSASNSYNSPLHF,TGCAGTGCTAGTAACTCCTATAATTCACCCCTCCACTTT
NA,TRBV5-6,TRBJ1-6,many,CASSLVGGTYNSPLHF,TGTGCCAGCAGCTTGGTGGGGGGAACCTATAATTCACCCCTCCACTTT
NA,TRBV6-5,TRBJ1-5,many,CASSSTGISQPQHF,TGTGCCAGCAGTTCCACAGGTATTTCTCAGCCCCAGCATTTT
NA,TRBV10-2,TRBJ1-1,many,CASSETGNTEAFF,TGCGCCAGCAGTGAGACGGGGAACACTGAAGCTTTCTTT
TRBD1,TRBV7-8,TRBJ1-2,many,CASSLTTGGVGGYGYTF,TGTGCCAGCAGCTTAACGACAGGGGGCGTCGGTGGCTATGGCTACACCTTC
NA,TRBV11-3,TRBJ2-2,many,CASSLGYLTGELFF,TGTGCCAGCAGCTTAGGGTACCTCACCGGGGAGCTGTTTTTT
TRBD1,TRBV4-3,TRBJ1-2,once,CASSQATGVDGYTF,TGCGCCAGCAGCCAGGCCACAGGGGTTGATGGCTACACCTTC
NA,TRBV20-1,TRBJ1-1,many,CSARRPWIRLGENTEAFF,TGCAGTGCTAGACGCCCTTGGATCCGTTTGGGGGAGAACACTGAAGCTTTCTTT
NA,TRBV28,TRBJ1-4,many,CASRSPLGEKLFF,TGTGCCAGCAGGTCCCCCCTGGGTGAAAAACTGTTTTTT
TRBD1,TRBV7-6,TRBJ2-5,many,CASSYGTAQETQYF,TGTGCCAGCAGCTACGGGACAGCCCAAGAGACCCAGTACTTC
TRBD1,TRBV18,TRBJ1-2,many,CASSRTGGDGYTF,TGTGCCAGCTCTCGGACAGGGGGAGATGGCTACACCTTC
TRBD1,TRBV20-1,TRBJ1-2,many,CSAPPTGGAYTF,TGCAGTGCGCCGCCGACAGGGGGCGCCTACACCTTC
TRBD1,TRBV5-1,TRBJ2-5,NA,CASSLVEGAPQEIQYF,TGCGCCAGCAGCTTGGTAGAGGGGGCCCCCCAAGAGATCCAGTACTTC
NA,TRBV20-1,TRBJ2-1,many,CSASGGGVNEQFF,TGCAGTGCTAGCGGGGGCGGGGTGAATGAGCAGTTCTTC
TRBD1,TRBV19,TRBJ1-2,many,CASTPGELGDRVYGYTF,TGTGCCAGTACCCCCGGTGAGCTTGGGGACAGGGTTTATGGCTACACCTTC
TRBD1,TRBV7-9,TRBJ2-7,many,CASSSMTGGEREQYF,TGTGCCAGCAGCTCCATGACAGGGGGGGAGAGAGAGCAGTACTTC
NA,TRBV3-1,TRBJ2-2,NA,CASSQTQAWELFF,TGCGCCAGCAGCCAAACACAGGCCTGGGAGCTGTTTTTT
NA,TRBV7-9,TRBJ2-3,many,CASSLGLTDTQYF,TGTGCCAGCAGCCTCGGACTCACAGATACGCAGTATTTT
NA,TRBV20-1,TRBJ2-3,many,CSAKRGPDPSTDTQYF,TGCAGTGCGAAAAGAGGTCCGGACCCTAGCACAGATACGCAGTATTTT
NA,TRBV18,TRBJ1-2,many,CASSPQEVNYGYTF,TGTGCCAGCTCACCGCAAGAAGTTAACTATGGCTACACCTTC
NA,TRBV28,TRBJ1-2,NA,CASSPWGGSGAVYGYTF,TGTGCCAGCAGCCCGTGGGGAGGGTCAGGGGCGGTCTATGGCTACACCTTC
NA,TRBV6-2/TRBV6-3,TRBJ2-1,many,CASSYRSTVRSEQFF,TGTGCCAGCAGTTACCGGTCTACCGTGCGGAGTGAGCAGTTCTTC
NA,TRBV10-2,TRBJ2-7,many,CASSGTLPGEQYF,TGCGCCAGCAGTGGGACACTCCCTGGGGAGCAGTACTTC